The T cell receptor (beta chain) under discussion was sequenced for a study of T cell responses to AZD1222 COVID-19 vaccine. The data were produced by immunoSEQ multiplex PCR, yet TCRdb's version contains in-frame clones alone and is incomplete. The sample lists around 110,000 clones, about 92% seen once, with roughly 8.9% in the top ten. Germline values: CDR1 SGDLS, CDR2 YYNGEE. CDR3 length: 14 residues. Trimming took 0 bases from V and 1 from J, leaving 8 bases between them. The sample was peripheral blood, taken 28 days after the second AZD1222 dose. This sequence was found in an adult who received the AZD1222 COVID-19 vaccine. This chain joins TRBV9 and TRBJ2-7; D unresolved. CDR3 in amino acids: CASSVGPASYEQYF. The CDR3, as DNA: TGTGCCAGCAGCGTAGGTCCAGCTTCCTACGAGCAGTACTTC.